This T cell receptor (beta chain) stems from a study of shared clonotypes between healthy human individuals. Sequencing was performed with immunoSEQ multiplex PCR; in TCRdb, only in-frame clones are kept and a portion is missing. The sample lists approximately 980,000 clones; less than 85% were seen once. The germline V and J ends were trimmed by 11 bases and 4 bases, with 17 bases remaining between them. The CDR3 extends over 14 amino acids. CDR1 and CDR2 from the germline V gene are ENHRY and SYGVKD. The sample holds one count of this clone. The chain couples TRBV10-3 to TRBJ2-2; perhaps TRBD2 as D (6 bases). Specimen: memory CD4+ T cells sorted from blood. Subset reported: CD45RA-negative fraction. The sequence was collected from a man younger than 35 in good health. CDR3 DNA: TGTGCCGCTCACCGGGACTCAAGCACCGGGGAGCTGTTTTTT. This translates into CAAHRDSSTGELFF.